This is a list of T cell receptor beta chains from one sample in a study of radiation and T cells in renal cell carcinoma. Method: immunoSEQ multiplex PCR; TCRdb's copy keeps in-frame clones and lacks some. The repertoire consists of some 120,000 clones, with around 83% occurring once and the leading ten covering 3%. The source was blood, collected from a patient whose treatment included radiotherapy and nephrectomy. Receptors were obtained from a woman aged 55-70 years with renal cell carcinoma. Both conserved end residues are trimmed from each CDR3.

J: TRBJ1-4; V: TRBV19; CDR3: ASSPTGGEGEKLF
J: TRBJ1-2; V: TRBV20-1; CDR3: SAGLSDSYT
J: TRBJ1-1; V: TRBV5-4; CDR3: ASTKIGGMNTEAF
J: TRBJ2-7; V: TRBV4-2; CDR3: ASSQAGQLSEQY
J: TRBJ1-1; V: TRBV18; CDR3: ASSTGLNTEAF
J: TRBJ1-3; V: TRBV10-3; CDR3: AIRDGSGNTIY
J: TRBJ2-3; V: TRBV4-1; CDR3: ASSRRGQGAFRRSGTDTQY
J: TRBJ1-1; V: TRBV9; CDR3: ASSPLDGHSLAF
J: TRBJ2-3; V: TRBV9; CDR3: ASSAITSSGGTLDTQY
J: TRBJ1-4; V: TRBV6-1; CDR3: ASSDPGATNEKLF